This passage covers 28 T cell receptor beta chains from one sample sequenced in a study of T-cell memory formation after mild COVID-19. TCRdb fed the 5' RACE reads into MiXCR, producing one record per CDR3 protein. The profile shows tens of thousands of distinct CDR3 sequences, about 15% of them singletons. The sequencing input was PBMCs or a T cell subset sorted from them (not recorded which). All receptors derive from a man aged 18 to 30 who had mild COVID-19 (a few samples of this study predate the infection). Cell type and time point are not known.

The chain joins TRBV15 to TRBJ1-2, with TRBD1 matching over 8 bases. The CDR3 runs 16 residues. J lost 3 bases, V lost 7 bases, and 13 bases had no gene match. The germline CDR1 and CDR2 sequences are LNHNV and YYDKDF (reference sequence). CDR3 DNA: TGTGCCACCACCCAACGACAGGACAGGGATGACTATGGCTACACCTTC. This sequence encodes CATTQRQDRDDYGYTF.

The genes are TRBV4-1 and TRBJ2-7; no clear D gene. V shed 5 bases and J shed 5 bases, with 16 bases lying between them. From germline, CDR1 is MGHRA and CDR2 YSYEKL. The CDR3 loop spans 14 amino acids. CDR3 nucleotides: TGCGCCAGCAGCTTAGGCAGTGCCCAGGACGAGCAGTACTTC. This encodes CASSLGSAQDEQYF.

This clonotype was recorded a few times. J is TRBJ2-2 and V is TRBV5-1, with D unresolved. The CDR3 totals 13 residues. Germline-derived CDR1 and CDR2 are SGHRS and YFSETQ. The germline V and J ends were trimmed by 2 bases and 5 bases, with 7 bases remaining between them. CDR3 protein: CASSFRTTGELFF. The CDR3 DNA sequence: TGCGCCAGCAGCTTCCGAACTACCGGGGAGCTGTTTTTT. The full variable domain, with the rest looked up from reference TRBV5-1 and TRBJ2-2, is KAGVTQTPRYLIKTRGQQVTLSCSPISGHRSVSWYQQTPGQGLQFLFEYFSETQRNKGNFPGRFSGRQFSNSRSEMNVSTLELGDSALYLCASSFRTTGELFFGEGSRLTVL.

The rearrangement joins TRBV12-3 or TRBV12-4 to TRBJ1-1; D remains unclear. The V gene lost 6 bases and the J gene lost 4 bases, with 15 bases spanning the gap. The CDR3 runs to 14 residues. DNA for the CDR3: TGTGCCAGCAGCCCTACGATAAGGGCCACTGAAGCTTTCTTT. Translated, it gives CASSPTIRATEAFF.

This clonotype showed up just a few times. The chain couples TRBV7-9 to TRBJ2-3, with 11 bases fitting TRBD2. CDR1 is SEHNR and CDR2 is FQNEAQ in the germline V gene (reference sequence). V lost 8 bases to trimming and J lost 2 bases; unmatched junction nucleotides: 9. This CDR3 region has 16 residues. In nucleotides, the CDR3 is TGTGCCAGCCAACTAGCGGGGGAGATACCCACAGATACGCAGTATTTT. Translated: CASQLAGEIPTDTQYF.

The chain uses TRBV7-9 and TRBJ2-7; 11 bases align to TRBD2. This CDR3 comprises 14 residues. Germline loops: CDR1 SEHNR, CDR2 FQNEAQ (reference sequence). The junction had 4 bases not matched to a gene; V was cut back by 3 bases and J by 6 bases. The chain's CDR3 is CASSFGLAGREQYF. CDR3 in DNA: TGTGCCAGCAGCTTTGGACTAGCGGGTCGCGAGCAGTACTTC.

The table lists this clonotype with a few counts. The chain uses TRBV4-1 and TRBJ2-7; D remains ambiguous. Germline CDR1 is MGHRA and CDR2 is YSYEKL. This CDR3 has 13 amino acids. Trimming cost V 1 base and J 4 bases, with 8 bases left between them. CDR3 nucleotides: TGCGCCAGCAGCCAAGCACAAGGGTACGAGCAGTACGTC. Its protein product is CASSQAQGYEQYV.

The chain recombines TRBV12-3 or TRBV12-4 with TRBJ2-3, with 7 positions matching TRBD1. This CDR3 contains 15 residues. The J segment lost 0 bases and the V segment lost 6 bases, leaving 6 bases of the junction unmatched. The DNA for the CDR3 is TGTGCCAGCAGCCTCCGGGACAGCAGCACAGATACGCAGTATTTT. Translated, it gives CASSLRDSSTDTQYF.

The V and J genes are TRBV7-9 and TRBJ1-1; D remains ambiguous. The germline V gene encodes CDR1 SEHNR and CDR2 FQNEAQ (reference sequence). The CDR3 runs to 10 residues. The germline V and J ends were trimmed by 1 base and 11 bases, with 5 bases remaining between them. The CDR3 loop reads CASSLVVAFF. CDR3 in DNA: TGTGCCAGCAGCTTAGTTGTGGCTTTCTTT.

V gene TRBV6-5 combines with J gene TRBJ2-5, with 13 nucleotides matching TRBD2. Trimming took 0 bases from V and 5 from J; bases not matched to a gene: 0. Germline lookup yields CDR1 MNHEY and CDR2 SVGAGI. The CDR3 is 15 amino acids. CDR3 amino acids: CASSYSGLAGETQYF. CDR3 bases: TGTGCCAGCAGTTACTCGGGACTAGCGGGGGAGACCCAGTACTTC.

The gene calls are TRBV28 and TRBJ2-2; TRBD2 matches at 7 bases. The CDR3 loop spans 14 amino acids. The J segment lost 5 bases and the V segment lost 2 bases, leaving 2 bases of the junction unmatched. Looked up from germline, CDR1 is MDHEN and CDR2 is SYDVKM. The CDR3 reads CASSLAGVTGELFF. The CDR3 DNA sequence: TGTGCCAGCAGTTTAGCGGGGGTGACCGGGGAGCTGTTTTTT.

V and J are TRBV5-4 and TRBJ2-2; D gene ambiguous. The CDR3 spans 12 residues. Germline assignment: CDR1 SGHNT and CDR2 YYREEE (reference sequence). V lost 4 bases, J lost 5 bases, and 6 bases lay in between. This CDR3 reads CASSIMTGELFF. The CDR3 nucleotides are TGTGCCAGCAGCATCATGACCGGGGAGCTGTTTTTT.

The rearrangement uses TRBV6-6 and TRBJ1-5; 12 nucleotides align to TRBD1. This CDR3 has 15 residues. Trimming cost V 6 bases and J 6 bases; bases outside gene matches: 6. In germline, CDR1 is MNHNY, CDR2 SVGAGI (reference sequence). In nucleotides, the CDR3 is TGTGCCAGCAGCATGGGACAGGGGGCTGGTCAGCCCCAGCATTTT. Amino acids: CASSMGQGAGQPQHF.

This clonotype is hyperexpanded (1% or more) by share. V gene TRBV7-9 combines with J gene TRBJ2-7; 8 positions match TRBD2. The trim removed 5 bases at V and 6 bases at J, leaving 9 bases unmatched. CDR1 and CDR2 from the germline V gene are SEHNR and FQNEAQ (reference sequence). CDR3 length: 14 residues. Here the CDR3 reads CASSAPAGVGEQYF. In DNA, the CDR3 is TGTGCCAGCAGCGCCCCAGCGGGGGTCGGCGAGCAGTACTTC. Looking up the rest from reference TRBV7-9 and TRBJ2-7 gives the full variable domain: DTGVSQNPRHKITKRGQNVTFRCDPISEHNRLYWYRQTLGQGPEFLTYFQNEAQLEKSRLLSDRFSAERPKGSFSTLEIQRTEQGDSAMYLCASSAPAGVGEQYFGPGTRLTVT.

This chain joins TRBV18 and TRBJ2-3; no clear D. In germline, CDR1 is KGHSH, CDR2 LQKENI. Trimming took off 1 base at V and 0 bases at J, with 11 bases between the two ends. The CDR3 runs to 16 residues. CDR3 residues: CASSPQSRSSTDTQYF. CDR3 DNA: TGTGCCAGCTCACCACAGTCCCGATCTAGCACAGATACGCAGTATTTT.

The sample holds a few counts of this clonotype. This chain uses TRBV6-2 or TRBV6-3 with TRBJ2-7; the D is unclear. Germline CDR1 and CDR2: MNHEY and SVGEGT. CDR3 length equals 13 residues. Trimming stripped 4 bases from V and 0 bases from J, with 7 bases between. CDR3 sequence (DNA): TGTGCCAGCAGTTGGGGTAGCTCCTACGAGCAGTACGTC. Translated: CASSWGSSYEQYV.

J is TRBJ1-3 and V is TRBV7-9; the match to TRBD1 covers 7 bases. From germline, CDR1 is SEHNR and CDR2 FQNEAQ (reference sequence). After removal of 5 bases from V and 3 bases from J, the junction contained 7 bases not matched to a gene. The CDR3 totals 15 residues. The CDR3 sequence: CASSALQGVGNTIYF. CDR3 DNA sequence: TGTGCCAGCAGCGCACTCCAGGGGGTTGGAAACACCATATATTTT.

The rearrangement links TRBV7-6 to TRBJ2-5; no clear D gene. This CDR3 contains 16 residues. With 1 base removed from V and 0 bases from J, the gap between germline ends came to 12 bases. Looked up from germline, CDR1 is SGHVS and CDR2 is FNYEAQ. CDR3 in amino acids: CASSLDGGGNQETQYF. CDR3 nucleotides: TGTGCCAGCAGCTTAGACGGTGGCGGAAACCAAGAGACCCAGTACTTC.

The V call is TRBV5-1, the J call TRBJ1-1; the D is unclear. CDR1 is SGHRS and CDR2 is YFSETQ in the germline V gene. The CDR3 loop spans 12 amino acids. The V gene lost 4 bases and the J gene lost 5 bases, with 9 bases spanning the gap. The DNA for the CDR3 is TGCGCCAGCAGCCGCGGGCTGACTGAAGCTTTCTTT. Translated, it gives CASSRGLTEAFF.

This clonotype was seen a handful of times. The V gene is TRBV15, the J gene TRBJ1-5, with D possibly being TRBD1 (5 bases). Trimming removed 5 bases at V and 1 base at J, with 15 bases between. The germline CDR1 and CDR2 sequences are LNHNV and YYDKDF (reference sequence). CDR3 length equals 16 residues. CDR3 sequence: CATSPRKGRSNQPQHF. The CDR3 DNA reads as TGTGCCACCAGCCCAAGAAAGGGGAGAAGCAATCAGCCCCAGCATTTT.

The chain combines TRBV6-2 or TRBV6-3 with TRBJ1-1; possibly TRBD1 for D (5 bases). Between the trimmed V and J ends, which lost 5 bases and 3 bases, there was a span of 19 bases. Germline V gene data show CDR1 as MNHEY and CDR2 as SVGEGT. CDR3 length equals 16 residues. The CDR3 nucleotides read TGTGCCAGCAGTAACGCCCCCCGGGGGAAGCACACTGAAGCTTTCTTT. It yields the protein CASSNAPRGKHTEAFF.

The J gene is TRBJ2-3, the V gene TRBV29-1, with D possibly being TRBD1 (6 bases). The CDR3 has 15 amino acids. Germline loops: CDR1 SQVTM, CDR2 ANQGSEA. Trimming took 4 bases from V and 0 from J, leaving 14 bases between them. CDR3 sequence: CSVGGDRTSTDTQYF. The CDR3 DNA sequence: TGCAGCGTTGGGGGCGACAGGACTAGCACAGATACGCAGTATTTT.

The chain links TRBV10-3 to TRBJ2-3; D may be TRBD1 (6 bases). Germline lookup yields CDR1 ENHRY and CDR2 SYGVKD. This CDR3 has 15 amino acids. The ends were cut back, 6 bases at V and 2 bases at J, with 15 bases in the middle. The CDR3 coding sequence is TGTGCCATCAGAGAGAGGACAGCGACCACAGATACGCAGTATTTT. As protein: CAIRERTATTDTQYF.

This sequence joins TRBV3-1 and TRBJ1-5; D is ambiguous. In germline, CDR1 is LGHDT, CDR2 YNNKEL (reference sequence). V was trimmed by 4 bases and J by 2 bases, leaving 9 bases between them. This CDR3 spans 14 amino acids. The CDR3 coding sequence is TGTGCCAGCAGCCCCCCTGGAGGCAATCAGCCCCAGCATTTT. This encodes CASSPPGGNQPQHF.

The chain combines TRBV13 with TRBJ1-2; D is perhaps TRBD1 (5 bases). This CDR3 comprises 14 residues. CDR1 PRHDT and CDR2 FYEKMQ come from the germline V gene (reference sequence). Trimming shortened V by 5 bases and J by 0 bases, and 10 bases separated the two germline ends. This chain's CDR3 is CASSRPGANYGYTF. The CDR3 DNA follows: TGTGCCAGCAGCCGTCCGGGGGCTAACTATGGCTACACCTTC.

In DNA, the CDR3 is TGTGCCAGCAGCTTATTTACAGATACGCAGTATTTT. Translation gives CASSLFTDTQYF. This chain joins TRBV3-1 and TRBJ2-3, with D hard to call. The germline V and J ends were trimmed by 5 bases and 3 bases, with 6 bases remaining between them. The CDR3 has 12 amino acids. Germline V gene data show CDR1 as LGHDT and CDR2 as YNNKEL (reference sequence).

This clonotype has at least ten counts. J is TRBJ2-7 and V is TRBV20-1; TRBD2 matches at 8 bases. This CDR3 contains 14 residues. Germline loops: CDR1 DFQATT, CDR2 SNEGSKA (reference sequence). J lost 4 bases, V lost 5 bases, and 10 bases had no gene match. The CDR3 region is CSARRSGGDYEQYV. The DNA of the CDR3 is TGCAGTGCTCGTAGAAGCGGGGGAGATTACGAGCAGTACGTC.

This rearrangement joins TRBV9 to TRBJ1-1; D not resolved. Per the germline V gene, CDR1 is SGDLS and CDR2 is YYNGEE. The CDR3 consists of 13 residues. V shed 0 bases and J shed 4 bases, with 7 bases lying between them. This CDR3 reads CASSVGWATEAFF. DNA of the CDR3: TGTGCCAGCAGCGTAGGCTGGGCCACTGAAGCTTTCTTT.